A single T cell receptor beta chain is shown here with its context. Its antigen is as yet unknown. The data were obtained in a study of cytotoxic CD8 clonotypes in ibrutinib-treated CLL. Study-level findings and limits: Measured clonality at baseline was greater than in age-matched healthy donors and tracked with circulating CD8+ T-cell counts. Baseline levels were approached again at progression, after clonality had risen at ibrutinib response. Public clonotypes were seen rarely and were contracted or stable on treatment.

V shed 8 bases and J shed 0 bases, with 14 bases lying between them. This CDR3 is built from 14 residues. Germline V gene sequence: CDR1 MNHNY, CDR2 SVGAGI (reference sequence). Extraction of approximately 2.2 micrograms of genomic DNA from cryopreserved PBMCs supplied material for TCR beta libraries. Method: immunoSEQ multiplex PCR; TCRdb's copy keeps in-frame clones and lacks some. This sample has 150,000 or so clones, with roughly 80% found just once. The material sequenced was PBMCs, taken after 24 months of ibrutinib treatment. This sequence originates from a human donor with chronic lymphocytic leukemia. J is TRBJ2-7 and V is TRBV6-6; D is possibly TRBD2 (6 bases). The DNA for the CDR3 is TGTGCCAGCGGCTCTCGGGGGAACTCCTACGAGCAGTACTTC. The encoded protein is CASGSRGNSYEQYF.